The clone carrying this TCR beta chain appeared a few times. Antigen: not known. PCR involved 60 Vbeta and 13 Jbeta primers. Method: immunoSEQ multiplex PCR; TCRdb's copy keeps in-frame clones and lacks some. The sample lists under 150,000 clones, around 73% occurring once. Donors likely had unrecorded immune exposures despite being nominally healthy when sampled. The data were taken from a study of cytomegalovirus exposure and HLA in healthy donors. Study-level background: Inside one of the first data releases sat 75 million to 100 million unique TCRs taken from HLA-typed donors.

Overall study findings and caveats: Productive rates of about 87% or about 30% were seen for most TCR beta V segments in an earlier analysis.

What was sequenced was PBMCs. This receptor was identified in a human donor in good health.

CDR3 sequence: CASKVSTGFYGYTF. The CDR3 bases are TGTGCCAGCAAGGTGTCGACGGGATTCTATGGCTACACCTTC. The gene calls are TRBV7-9 and TRBJ1-2; D unclear. Germline CDR1 is SEHNR and CDR2 is FQNEAQ (reference sequence). V was trimmed by 7 bases and J by 4 bases, leaving 16 bases between them. This CDR3 contains 14 residues.